This T cell receptor (beta chain) emerged from a study of regulatory T cells in long-lasting Graves disease. The germline V and J ends were trimmed by 2 bases and 5 bases, with 9 bases remaining between them. The germline gives CDR1 MNHNS, CDR2 SASEGT. This CDR3 has 13 amino acids. Time point indicated: newly diagnosed GD, antithyroid drugs for less than 3 months. The authors made the TCR library using RNA they extracted from PBMCs. This clonotype was picked up many times. In building TCR beta libraries, iRepertoire HTBI primers were used together with Arm-PCR of CDR3 regions. TCRdb re-derived calls from the multiplex PCR reads in MiXCR, one entry per CDR3 protein. The sample includes 300,000 to 400,000 distinct CDR3 sequences, approximately 16% seen only once; the top ten take about 27%. The same specimen was also included in a second study, on T cells in Graves' hyperthyroidism and ophthalmopathy.

V and J are TRBV6-1 and TRBJ2-5; D is ambiguous. The receptor comes from a man aged 35-49 years with Graves disease. Sequenced material: peripheral blood mononuclear cells (PBMCs), taken at new diagnosis, from a patient treated with antithyroid drugs. In nucleotides, the CDR3 is TGTGCCAGCAGTGAAATTCCACGGGAGACCCAGTACTTC. Protein sequence: CASSEIPRETQYF.